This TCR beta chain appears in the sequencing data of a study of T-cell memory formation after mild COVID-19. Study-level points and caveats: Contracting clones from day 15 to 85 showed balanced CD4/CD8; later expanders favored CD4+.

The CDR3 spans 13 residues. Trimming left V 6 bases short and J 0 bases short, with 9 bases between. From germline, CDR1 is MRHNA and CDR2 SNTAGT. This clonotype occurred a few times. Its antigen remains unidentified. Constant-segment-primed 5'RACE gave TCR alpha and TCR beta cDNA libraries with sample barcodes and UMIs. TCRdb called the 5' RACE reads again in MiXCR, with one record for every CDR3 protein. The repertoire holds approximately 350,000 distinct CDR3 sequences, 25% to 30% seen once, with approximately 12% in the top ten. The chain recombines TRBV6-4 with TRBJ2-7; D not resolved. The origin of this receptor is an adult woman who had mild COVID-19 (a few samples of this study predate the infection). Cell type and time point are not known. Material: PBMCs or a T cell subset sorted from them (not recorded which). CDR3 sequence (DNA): TGTGCCAGCAGGACGTGGATCTCCTACGAGCAGTACTTC. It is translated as CASRTWISYEQYF.